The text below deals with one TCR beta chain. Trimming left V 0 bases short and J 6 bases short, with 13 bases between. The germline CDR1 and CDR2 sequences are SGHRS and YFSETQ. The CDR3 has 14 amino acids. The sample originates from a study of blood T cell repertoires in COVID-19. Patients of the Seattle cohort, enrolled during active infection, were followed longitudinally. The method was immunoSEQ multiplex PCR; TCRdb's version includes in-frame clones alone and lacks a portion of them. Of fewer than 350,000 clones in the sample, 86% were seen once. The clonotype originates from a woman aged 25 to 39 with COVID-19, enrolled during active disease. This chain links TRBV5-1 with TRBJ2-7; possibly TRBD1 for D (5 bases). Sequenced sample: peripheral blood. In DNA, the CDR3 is TGCGCCAGCAGCTTGGGGCCAGGGTCTGGCGAGCAGTACTTC. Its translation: CASSLGPGSGEQYF.